A single sample gave rise to the 24 T cell receptor beta chains below, sequenced in a study of control samples from healthy donors and cancer patients. Repertoires were generated with immunoSEQ multiplex PCR, while TCRdb's copy carries only in-frame clones and drops some. The sample contains 110,000 or so clones, 90% of which appear only once. The material sequenced was blood. These receptors came from a human donor in good health. The donor label of this sample is uncertain.

The J gene is TRBJ1-4, the V gene TRBV11-2; 7 bases align to TRBD1. Germline CDR1 and CDR2: SGHAT and FQNNGV. The CDR3 is 14 amino acids. Unmatched junction bases numbered 4, after V lost 6 bases and J lost 3 bases. This CDR3 reads CASRRGQSNEKLFF. Here the CDR3 DNA reads TGTGCCAGCAGACGGGGACAGTCTAATGAAAAACTGTTTTTT.

This clone was recorded once. The chain is built from TRBV9 and TRBJ2-1; maybe TRBD1 (7 bases). The V gene's germline CDR1 is SGDLS and CDR2 YYNGEE. This CDR3 is 15 amino acids long. V gave up 2 bases and J gave up 7 bases, with 16 bases separating them. CDR3 sequence reads: CASSVSDRAGNEQFF. The CDR3 nucleotides read TGTGCCAGCAGCGTTTCCGACAGGGCGGGGAATGAGCAGTTCTTC. The entire variable domain, with the rest obtained from reference TRBV9 and TRBJ2-1, is as follows: DSGVTQTPKHLITATGQRVTLRCSPRSGDLSVYWYQQSLDQGLQFLIQYYNGEERAKGNILERFSAQQFPDLHSELNLSSLELGDSALYFCASSVSDRAGNEQFFGPGTRLTVL.

Here the CDR3 DNA reads TGTGCCAGCAGCGTAGGGGGGCAGAACACTGAAGCTTTCTTT. Translated: CASSVGGQNTEAFF. The chain uses TRBV9 and TRBJ1-1, with a weak D call TRBD1 (6 bases). CDR1 is SGDLS and CDR2 is YYNGEE in the germline V gene. Between the trimmed V and J ends, which lost 0 bases and 1 base, there was a span of 7 bases. The CDR3 length is 14 residues.

This clone was picked up one time. V and J are TRBV27 and TRBJ2-3, with 7 bases matching TRBD1. After removal of 7 bases from V and 2 bases from J, the junction contained 6 bases not matched to a gene. The germline V gene encodes CDR1 MNHEY and CDR2 SMNVEV (reference sequence). The CDR3 spans 14 residues. In nucleotides, the CDR3 is TGTGCCAGCACCCAGGACAGGTACACAGATACGCAGTATTTT. This encodes CASTQDRYTDTQYF.

The rearrangement joins TRBV2 to TRBJ1-2; D is undetermined. Germline CDR1 reads SNHLY; CDR2 reads FYNNEI. The CDR3 consists of 14 residues. The germline V and J ends were trimmed by 4 bases and 7 bases, with 16 bases remaining between them. CDR3 in DNA: TGTGCCAGCAGTGCGACCGTGAGGGCTTCTGGCTACACCTTC. Translated, it gives CASSATVRASGYTF.

For the CDR3, the DNA is TGTGCCAGTAGTAGGGCGGGGGGGGCCTACAATGAGCAGTTCTTC. Translation gives CASSRAGGAYNEQFF. The chain is built from TRBV19 and TRBJ2-1, with 9 bases identical to TRBD2. Per germline, CDR1 LNHDA and CDR2 SQIVND (reference sequence). V was clipped by 4 bases and J by 2 bases; unmatched bases: 3. CDR3 size: 15 residues.

V gene TRBV7-9 combines with J gene TRBJ1-1; D call uncertain. Trimming left V 7 bases short and J 2 bases short, with 8 bases between. The germline CDR1 and CDR2 sequences are SEHNR and FQNEAQ (reference sequence). The CDR3 length is 12 residues. CDR3 in DNA: TGTGCCAGCATCGACACCAACACTGAAGCTTTCTTT. It translates to CASIDTNTEAFF.

The chain links TRBV24-1 to TRBJ1-1, with D possibly matching TRBD1 (6 bases). Trimming took off 7 bases at V and 0 bases at J, with 8 bases between the two ends. This CDR3 contains 13 residues. Germline CDR1 KGHDR, CDR2 SFDVKD. The CDR3, as DNA: TGTGCCACCAGCGACAGGATGAACACTGAAGCTTTCTTT. Translated, it gives CATSDRMNTEAFF.

This chain uses TRBV21-1 with TRBJ2-7. TRBV21-1 constitutes a pseudogene. CDR3 length: 10 residues. CDR3 nucleotide sequence: TGTGCCAGTTTGGGAAGCGAGCAGTACTTC. It encodes CASLGSEQYF.

The genes are TRBV4-1 and TRBJ2-1; 9 nucleotides align to TRBD2. The germline CDR1 and CDR2 sequences are MGHRA and YSYEKL. CDR3 length equals 15 residues. V lost 1 base, J lost 9 bases, and 7 bases stayed unmatched. CDR3 sequence (DNA): TGCGCCAGCAGCCAAGTTGCGGGGGGGCACCGTGAGCAGTTCTTC. Protein: CASSQVAGGHREQFF.

This clone was observed once. The V and J genes are TRBV12-5 and TRBJ2-5; D possibly corresponds to TRBD1 (6 bases). V was shortened by 5 bases and J by 2 bases, with 12 bases between the two germline ends. The V gene's germline CDR1 is LGHNT and CDR2 FRNRAP. There are 14 residues in the CDR3. As DNA, the CDR3 is TGTGCTAGTGGTCACTTGGACAGACAAGAGACCCAGTACTTC. It encodes CASGHLDRQETQYF.

The gene calls are TRBV27 and TRBJ2-3, with TRBD1 matching over 7 bases. CDR1 MNHEY and CDR2 SMNVEV come from the germline V gene (reference sequence). V lost 4 bases to trimming and J lost 4 bases; unmatched junction nucleotides: 5. CDR3 length equals 14 residues. The CDR3 nucleotides are TGTGCCAGCAGTTCTACAGGGGCTGCAGATACGCAGTATTTT. Amino acid sequence: CASSSTGAADTQYF.

The chain couples TRBV30 to TRBJ2-5; D call uncertain. Germline assignment: CDR1 GTSNPN and CDR2 SVGIG (reference sequence). The CDR3 length is 12 residues. The V end lost 1 base, the J end lost 0 bases, and 3 bases lay between the germline ends. CDR3 residues: CAWSEYQETQYF. As DNA, the CDR3 is TGTGCCTGGAGTGAGTACCAAGAGACCCAGTACTTC.

The genes are TRBV6-5 and TRBJ2-7, with D maybe TRBD2 (5 bases). Trimming removed 4 bases from V and 0 bases from J, with 10 bases in between. Germline CDR1 is MNHEY and CDR2 is SVGAGI. The CDR3 sequence is 14 residues long. The CDR3 coding sequence is TGTGCCAGCAGTTCCGAGGCGGGCTCCTACGAGCAGTACTTC. Amino acid sequence: CASSSEAGSYEQYF.

The V and J genes are TRBV6-1 and TRBJ1-5; D possibly corresponds to TRBD1 (5 bases). Deletions cut 1 base from V and 0 bases from J, with 13 bases between. The CDR3 has 17 amino acids. Per germline, CDR1 MNHNS and CDR2 SASEGT. In nucleotides, the CDR3 is TGTGCCAGCAGTGAAGGTCCAGGGATGTATAGCAATCAGCCCCAGCATTTT. This sequence encodes CASSEGPGMYSNQPQHF.

Here the CDR3 reads CASKSTSGGANHEQYF. The CDR3, as DNA: TGTGCCAGCAAATCGACTAGCGGGGGAGCGAACCACGAGCAGTACTTC. The J gene is TRBJ2-7, the V gene TRBV2; 12 bases fit TRBD2. CDR1 and CDR2 (germline): SNHLY, FYNNEI. V lost 7 bases to trimming and J lost 5 bases; unmatched junction nucleotides: 12. The CDR3 loop spans 16 amino acids.

The V call is TRBV7-8, the J call TRBJ2-3, with 7 bases aligning to TRBD1. V lost 2 bases to trimming and J lost 1 base; unmatched junction nucleotides: 9. The CDR3 totals 17 residues. Germline CDR1 and CDR2: SGHVS and FQNEAQ. CDR3 sequence reads: CASSLSDRAFGTDTQYF. The CDR3 coding sequence is TGTGCCAGCAGCTTATCCGACAGGGCGTTTGGCACAGATACGCAGTATTTT. Filled out from reference TRBV7-8 and TRBJ2-3, the complete variable domain reads GAGVSQSPRYKVAKRGQDVALRCDPISGHVSLFWYQQALGQGPEFLTYFQNEAQLDKSGLPSDRFFAERPEGSVSTLKIQRTQQEDSAVYLCASSLSDRAFGTDTQYFGPGTRLTVL.

This chain links TRBV6-2 or TRBV6-3 with TRBJ1-2; 8 nucleotides agree with TRBD1. V gave up 2 bases and J gave up 6 bases; unmatched junction bases: 11. This CDR3 is 16 amino acids long. The germline V gene encodes CDR1 MNHEY and CDR2 SVGEGT. DNA of the CDR3: TGTGCCAGCAGTTACCCACCGGACAGGGTTATTCATGGCTACACCTTC. Its protein is CASSYPPDRVIHGYTF.

The chain uses TRBV15 and TRBJ1-2; possibly TRBD1 for D (5 bases). Trimming cost V 0 bases and J 8 bases, with 22 bases left between them. Per germline, CDR1 LNHNV and CDR2 YYDKDF (reference sequence). CDR3 size: 17 residues. The CDR3 loop reads CATSRDTLTEYFLGYTF. The CDR3 DNA follows: TGTGCCACCAGCAGAGATACCCTGACAGAATACTTTCTCGGCTACACCTTC.

The V and J genes are TRBV5-1 and TRBJ1-1, with TRBD1 matching 8 bases. Germline V gene lookup returns CDR1 SGHRS and CDR2 YFSETQ. V lost 5 bases, J lost 1 base, and 7 bases stayed unmatched. The CDR3 length is 15 residues. The DNA for the CDR3 is TGCGCCAGCAGTTACACAGGGGGATGGAACACTGAAGCTTTCTTT. Translation: CASSYTGGWNTEAFF.

V and J are TRBV21-1 and TRBJ1-2; TRBD1, the D gene given by the table, was not confirmed from the DNA. TRBV21-1 is termed a pseudogene. The CDR3 runs to 14 residues. The CDR3 bases are TGTGCCAATAATCCCGGGACAGGGGGCGGAGGCTACACCTTC. It translates to CANNPGTGGGGYTF.

The chain uses TRBV5-1 and TRBJ1-3, with no clear D. Germline-derived CDR1 and CDR2 are SGHRS and YFSETQ. V was shortened by 6 bases and J by 2 bases, with 6 bases between the two germline ends. The CDR3 runs 12 residues. The CDR3 sequence is CASTGPGNTIYF. CDR3 nucleotides: TGCGCCAGCACTGGGCCTGGAAACACCATATATTTT.

This chain uses TRBV10-3 with TRBJ1-6; maybe TRBD1 (5 bases). V was cut by 3 bases and J by 8 bases, with 11 bases left in between. Germline V gene data show CDR1 as ENHRY and CDR2 as SYGVKD. The CDR3 totals 14 residues. CDR3: CAISERGIDSPLHF. CDR3 sequence (DNA): TGTGCCATCAGTGAACGGGGGATCGATTCACCCCTCCACTTT.

The V and J genes are TRBV29-1 and TRBJ1-5, with D hard to call. V was shortened by 3 bases and J by 4 bases, with 10 bases between the two germline ends. The CDR3 has 13 residues. Germline V gene sequence: CDR1 SQVTM, CDR2 ANQGSEA. Here the CDR3 DNA reads TGCAGCGTTGAGGAGGACTTTAATCAGCCCCAGCATTTT. Amino acid sequence: CSVEEDFNQPQHF.